The 30 T cell receptor beta chains presented below share a single source sample, sequenced in a study of graft-versus-host responses after intestinal transplantation. Antigen specificity for these receptors is unknown. Repertoires were generated with immunoSEQ multiplex PCR, while TCRdb's copy carries only in-frame clones and drops some. Here the sample spans some 62,000 clones, roughly nine tenths being singletons. The sample in question was unstimulated CD8+ T cells sorted from spleen or lymph node cells, obtained before transplant. These receptors all come from a human donor who was the organ donor for an intestinal transplant.

The CDR3 DNA reads as TGTGCAAGTCGCTTAGGGGGGGGACACCTAGACAGCAGGCCCCAGCATTTT. This gives the protein CASRLGGGHLDSRPQHF. The chain joins TRBV12-2 to TRBJ1-5. TRBV12-2 is marked as a pseudogene. The CDR3 consists of 17 residues.

The chain joins TRBV5-1 to TRBJ1-1; TRBD1 might be the D (5 bases). Trimming took off 0 bases at V and 4 bases at J, with 16 bases between the two ends. This CDR3 has 16 amino acids. Germline loops: CDR1 SGHRS, CDR2 YFSETQ. CDR3 DNA: TGCGCCAGCAGCTTGGAATATACGGGGGTAGTCACTGAAGCTTTCTTT. Translation: CASSLEYTGVVTEAFF.

The CDR3 here is CASSIVGTGLTEAFF. The CDR3 DNA sequence: TGTGCCAGTAGTATAGTCGGGACAGGGCTCACTGAAGCTTTCTTT. The V gene is TRBV19, the J gene TRBJ1-1; 9 nucleotides line up with TRBD1. The CDR3 runs 15 residues. V lost 1 base and J lost 4; bases outside the gene matches: 4. The germline V gene encodes CDR1 LNHDA and CDR2 SQIVND (reference sequence).

This clone was seen a handful of times. This chain joins TRBV5-6 and TRBJ2-7; TRBD1 aligns across 10 bases. CDR3 size: 16 residues. The germline V gene has CDR1 SGHDT and CDR2 YYEEEE. After removal of 4 bases from V and 6 bases from J, the junction contained 13 bases not matched to a gene. The CDR3 sequence: CASSRRHMGQGFEQYF. CDR3 DNA: TGTGCCAGCAGCCGCCGCCACATGGGACAGGGGTTCGAGCAGTACTTC.

The genes are TRBV7-9 and TRBJ2-7; 10 nucleotides match TRBD1. J lost 5 bases, V lost 5 bases, and 9 bases had no gene match. Germline V gene lookup returns CDR1 SEHNR and CDR2 FQNEAQ (reference sequence). The CDR3 has 15 residues. The CDR3 sequence: CASSPAPGQGNEQYF. The CDR3 coding sequence is TGTGCCAGCAGCCCAGCCCCGGGACAGGGGAACGAGCAGTACTTC. The variable domain in full, with the rest retrieved from reference TRBV7-9 and TRBJ2-7, is DTGVSQNPRHKITKRGQNVTFRCDPISEHNRLYWYRQTLGQGPEFLTYFQNEAQLEKSRLLSDRFSAERPKGSFSTLEIQRTEQGDSAMYLCASSPAPGQGNEQYFGPGTRLTVT.

J is TRBJ1-1 and V is TRBV28; D gene unclear. The CDR3 sequence is 14 residues long. V was cut by 6 bases and J by 5 bases, with 16 bases left in between. Germline V gives CDR1 MDHEN, CDR2 SYDVKM. The CDR3 spells CASSPPTSGTEAFF. CDR3 nucleotides: TGTGCCAGCAGCCCCCCGACAAGTGGAACTGAAGCTTTCTTT.

The chain recombines TRBV9 with TRBJ2-5, with TRBD1 matching over 7 bases. The J call may not be correct, given that the DNA end is closer to TRBJ2-7. Germline V gene lookup returns CDR1 SGDLS and CDR2 YYNGEE. This CDR3 has 15 residues. The CDR3 DNA reads as TGTGCCAGCAGCGCATCACCGGACAGGTCCTACGAGCAGTACTTC. Its protein product is CASSASPDRSYEQYF.

The chain joins TRBV6-1 to TRBJ2-3; D is unclear. This CDR3 spans 15 amino acids. V was cut by 4 bases and J by 8 bases, with 19 bases left in between. Germline V gene sequence: CDR1 MNHNS, CDR2 SASEGT. CDR3 nucleotides: TGTGCCAGCAGTGTAAGATTAGTACAGTCAGCTACGCAGTATTTT. It translates to CASSVRLVQSATQYF.

The chain uses TRBV27 and TRBJ2-1; 12 bases fit TRBD1. Losses at the gene ends were 3 bases for V and 10 bases for J; bases not matched to a gene: 7. This CDR3 is built from 15 residues. The germline V gene has CDR1 MNHEY and CDR2 SMNVEV (reference sequence). CDR3: CASSFGTGGLGEQFF. The CDR3 DNA reads TGTGCCAGCAGTTTTGGGACAGGGGGCTTGGGGGAGCAGTTCTTC.

V is TRBV7-3 and J is TRBJ2-1, with 7 nucleotides matching TRBD2. The germline V gene encodes CDR1 SGHTA and CDR2 FQGTGA. The trim removed 5 bases at V and 9 bases at J, leaving 7 bases unmatched. This CDR3 comprises 13 residues. This CDR3 reads CASSRREEGEQFF. CDR3 sequence (DNA): TGTGCCAGCAGCCGACGGGAGGAAGGTGAGCAGTTCTTC.

The rearrangement uses TRBV4-1 and TRBJ2-1; D is perhaps TRBD2 (5 bases). The CDR3 is 13 residues long. The germline CDR1 and CDR2 sequences are MGHRA and YSYEKL. Trimming stripped 0 bases from V and 8 bases from J, with 8 bases between. The CDR3 region is CASSQEEEDEQFF. For the CDR3, the DNA is TGCGCCAGCAGCCAAGAAGAGGAGGATGAGCAGTTCTTC.

The chain is built from TRBV7-9 and TRBJ2-4; the match to TRBD1 covers 9 bases. V was pared by 4 bases and J by 8 bases, with 9 bases of the junction left unmatched. The CDR3 covers 15 residues. The germline CDR1 and CDR2 sequences are SEHNR and FQNEAQ (reference sequence). The CDR3 loop is CASSSSMDRGYIQYF. The CDR3 bases are TGTGCCAGCAGCTCGTCTATGGACAGGGGATACATTCAGTACTTC.

The chain recombines TRBV19 with TRBJ2-7; weak D call: TRBD2 (6 bases). The CDR3 is 13 residues long. CDR1 is LNHDA, CDR2 SQIVND, per germline (reference sequence). Trimming took 5 bases from V and 7 from J, leaving 15 bases between them. CDR3 region: CASSQGTSWEQYF. The CDR3 bases are TGTGCCAGTAGTCAAGGGACTTCGTGGGAGCAGTACTTC.

In nucleotides, the CDR3 is TGTGCCAGCAGCTCGCCTAGGAACAGGGAGACCTCCTACGAGCAGTACTTC. This sequence encodes CASSSPRNRETSYEQYF. The V gene is TRBV28, the J gene TRBJ2-5, with D possibly matching TRBD1 (6 bases). With the DNA end fitting TRBJ2-7 better, the J assignment may be wrong. Per germline, CDR1 MDHEN and CDR2 SYDVKM. The CDR3 extends over 17 amino acids.

The gene calls are TRBV29-1 and TRBJ1-2; TRBD1 matches at 7 bases. J gave up 4 bases and V 3 bases, and 5 bases lay outside the gene matches. The CDR3 runs 13 residues. In germline, CDR1 is SQVTM, CDR2 ANQGSEA. CDR3 bases: TGCAGCGTTGAGAGGGGGCGAGGCTATGGCTACACCTTC. Its translation is CSVERGRGYGYTF.

Turning to this clone: The same CDR3 is also encoded by other DNA sequences in this sample. The chain joins TRBV15 to TRBJ1-4; possible D gene TRBD1, 5 bases. This CDR3 is 13 amino acids long. Looked up from germline, CDR1 is LNHNV and CDR2 is YYDKDF (reference sequence). V dropped 0 bases and J dropped 7 bases, with 6 bases sitting between them. CDR3 coding DNA: TGTGCCACCAGCAGAGAGGGGGGTGAAAAACTGTTTTTT. The encoded protein is CATSREGGEKLFF.

CDR3 residues: CASSSSGRAYEQYF. CDR3 in DNA: TGTGCCAGCAGCTCGAGCGGGAGGGCCTACGAGCAGTACTTC. This chain links TRBV13 with TRBJ2-7; TRBD2 matches 10 bases. This CDR3 is built from 14 residues. Germline lookup yields CDR1 PRHDT and CDR2 FYEKMQ (reference sequence). Unmatched junction bases numbered 2, after V lost 4 bases and J lost 2 bases. Combining the CDR3 with reference TRBV13 and TRBJ2-7 gives the whole variable domain AAGVIQSPRHLIKEKRETATLKCYPIPRHDTVYWYQQGPGQDPQFLISFYEKMQSDKGSIPDRFSAQQFSDYHSELNMSSLELGDSALYFCASSSSGRAYEQYFGPGTRLTVT.

This chain uses TRBV5-1 with TRBJ1-1; D uncertain. V lost 2 bases to trimming and J lost 7 bases, with 24 bases between them. The CDR3 spans 17 residues. Germline V CDR1 and CDR2: SGHRS, YFSETQ. The CDR3 sequence is CASSLILPGPRDGEAFF. CDR3 nucleotide sequence: TGCGCCAGCAGCTTAATCCTTCCGGGTCCTCGAGACGGTGAAGCTTTCTTT.

The J gene is TRBJ1-2, the V gene TRBV10-3; 12 bases are shared with TRBD1. The CDR3 spans 17 residues. Germline lookup yields CDR1 ENHRY and CDR2 SYGVKD. V shed 2 bases and J 2 bases; nucleotides not matched to a gene: 6. The CDR3 here is CAISEGDRGRWNYGYTF. The CDR3 DNA sequence: TGTGCCATCAGTGAGGGGGACAGGGGGCGATGGAACTATGGCTACACCTTC.

The chain combines TRBV10-3 with TRBJ2-7; the D gene is possibly TRBD2 (6 bases). Germline V CDR1 and CDR2: ENHRY, SYGVKD. The CDR3 covers 15 residues. V was clipped by 2 bases and J by 6 bases, with 17 bases between them. The CDR3 protein is CAISETRRRAREQYF. The CDR3 bases are TGTGCCATCAGTGAGACTCGCCGGAGGGCCCGCGAGCAGTACTTC.

CDR3 coding DNA: TGTGCCAGCAGCTTATTCATGAACACTGAAGCTTTCTTT. It yields the protein CASSLFMNTEAFF. The chain employs TRBV7-8 and TRBJ1-1; no reliable D call. V was cut by 2 bases and J by 0 bases, with 4 bases left in between. This CDR3 has 13 residues. Germline V CDR1 and CDR2: SGHVS, FQNEAQ.

This chain connects TRBV28 to TRBJ2-7; 9 nucleotides align to TRBD1. The germline CDR1 and CDR2 sequences are MDHEN and SYDVKM. The CDR3 extends over 13 amino acids. Unmatched junction bases numbered 8, after V lost 8 bases and J lost 6 bases. CDR3 coding DNA: TGTGCCAGCGAGGGACAGGGAGTCATCGAGCAGTACTTC. Residues: CASEGQGVIEQYF.

The chain has TRBV15 and TRBJ1-2, with 7 bases that match TRBD1. The CDR3 length is 14 residues. Trimming removed 4 bases from V and 6 bases from J; junction bases left unmatched: 8. CDR1 LNHNV and CDR2 YYDKDF come from the germline V gene (reference sequence). The CDR3 DNA reads TGTGCCACCAGCACGAGGACAGGAGTAGATGGCTACACCTTC. Translated: CATSTRTGVDGYTF.

J is TRBJ1-2 and V is TRBV5-1; 7 nucleotides line up with TRBD1. Germline CDR1 and CDR2: SGHRS and YFSETQ. V gave up 1 base and J gave up 5 bases; unmatched junction bases: 2. The CDR3 has 13 amino acids. This CDR3 reads CASSLQQGYGYTF. The CDR3 region has the DNA TGCGCCAGCAGCTTGCAACAGGGGTATGGCTACACCTTC. The complete variable domain, with remaining parts taken from reference TRBV5-1 and TRBJ1-2, reads KAGVTQTPRYLIKTRGQQVTLSCSPISGHRSVSWYQQTPGQGLQFLFEYFSETQRNKGNFPGRFSGRQFSNSRSEMNVSTLELGDSALYLCASSLQQGYGYTFGSGTRLTVV.

This chain connects TRBV6-6 to TRBJ2-3; perhaps TRBD1 as D (5 bases). The CDR3 consists of 11 residues. Germline V gene data show CDR1 as MNHNY and CDR2 as SVGAGI (reference sequence). Trimming removed 8 bases at V and 6 bases at J, with 9 bases between. CDR3 sequence (DNA): TGTGCCAGCCTAAAGGGGGATACGCAGTATTTT. Its protein product is CASLKGDTQYF.

This clone was observed once. This sequence joins TRBV7-2 and TRBJ2-3; a weak D match, TRBD2 (6 bases). Per germline, CDR1 SGHTA and CDR2 FQGNSA. V was clipped by 0 bases and J by 2 bases, with 9 bases between them. The CDR3 sequence is 15 residues long. The CDR3 coding sequence is TGTGCCAGCAGCTTAGCGCCGGGGGTCACAGATACGCAGTATTTT. The encoded protein is CASSLAPGVTDTQYF.

The V call is TRBV9, the J call TRBJ2-7; 7 positions match TRBD2. The junction had 3 bases not matched to a gene; V was cut back by 0 bases and J by 0 bases. Germline CDR1 and CDR2: SGDLS and YYNGEE. The CDR3 contains 15 residues. Here the CDR3 DNA reads TGTGCCAGCAGCGTAGAAGCGGGAAGCTCCTACGAGCAGTACTTC. Protein sequence: CASSVEAGSSYEQYF. Filled out from reference TRBV9 and TRBJ2-7, the complete variable domain reads DSGVTQTPKHLITATGQRVTLRCSPRSGDLSVYWYQQSLDQGLQFLIQYYNGEERAKGNILERFSAQQFPDLHSELNLSSLELGDSALYFCASSVEAGSSYEQYFGPGTRLTVT.

V is TRBV27 and J is TRBJ2-5; 9 bases map to TRBD1. This CDR3 spans 18 amino acids. The ends lost 6 bases at V and 5 bases at J; junction bases unmatched: 19. In germline, CDR1 is MNHEY, CDR2 SMNVEV (reference sequence). CDR3 bases: TGTGCCAGCAGCCGCCAACCCCGCCGGGACAGGGAGAGGGAGACCCAGTACTTC. It is translated as CASSRQPRRDRERETQYF.

This rearrangement joins TRBV28 to TRBJ2-5; TRBD2 agrees at 8 bases. Germline loops: CDR1 MDHEN, CDR2 SYDVKM. V lost 8 bases and J lost 5; bases outside the gene matches: 10. The CDR3 length is 14 residues. CDR3 residues: CASGPPGGYETQYF. In DNA, the CDR3 is TGTGCCAGCGGCCCTCCGGGGGGGTACGAGACCCAGTACTTC.

The V and J genes are TRBV9 and TRBJ2-5, with D possibly TRBD2 on 6 matching bases. The J call may be mistaken, given a closer DNA end match to TRBJ2-7. Looked up from germline, CDR1 is SGDLS and CDR2 is YYNGEE. The CDR3 is made up of 14 amino acids. CDR3 DNA sequence: TGTGCCAGCAGCGTAGGGGGGGACCCCTACGAGCAGTACTTC. This translates into CASSVGGDPYEQYF.